This T cell receptor (beta chain) appears in the sequencing data of a study of patients and donors after allogeneic stem cell transplantation. MiXCR, run by TCRdb on the RT-PCR reads, gives a single entry per CDR3 protein. This repertoire shows more than 850,000 distinct CDR3 sequences, about 20% found once; its top ten account for 6%. This clonotype showed up many times. The CDR3 is 14 residues long. V shed 4 bases and J shed 3 bases, with 11 bases lying between them. The chain links TRBV12-3 or TRBV12-4 to TRBJ2-3; D call uncertain. Sequenced material: blood, either unsorted or a sorted T cell fraction (not recorded which). This TCR derives from a human donor who was either an allogeneic HSCT recipient or a stem cell or donor lymphocyte infusion donor (not recorded which). It is not recorded whose cells these are; they may come from a transplant donor. The CDR3 here is CASSSGFNTDTQYF. The CDR3 DNA is TGTGCCAGCAGTTCCGGGTTTAATACAGATACGCAGTATTTT.